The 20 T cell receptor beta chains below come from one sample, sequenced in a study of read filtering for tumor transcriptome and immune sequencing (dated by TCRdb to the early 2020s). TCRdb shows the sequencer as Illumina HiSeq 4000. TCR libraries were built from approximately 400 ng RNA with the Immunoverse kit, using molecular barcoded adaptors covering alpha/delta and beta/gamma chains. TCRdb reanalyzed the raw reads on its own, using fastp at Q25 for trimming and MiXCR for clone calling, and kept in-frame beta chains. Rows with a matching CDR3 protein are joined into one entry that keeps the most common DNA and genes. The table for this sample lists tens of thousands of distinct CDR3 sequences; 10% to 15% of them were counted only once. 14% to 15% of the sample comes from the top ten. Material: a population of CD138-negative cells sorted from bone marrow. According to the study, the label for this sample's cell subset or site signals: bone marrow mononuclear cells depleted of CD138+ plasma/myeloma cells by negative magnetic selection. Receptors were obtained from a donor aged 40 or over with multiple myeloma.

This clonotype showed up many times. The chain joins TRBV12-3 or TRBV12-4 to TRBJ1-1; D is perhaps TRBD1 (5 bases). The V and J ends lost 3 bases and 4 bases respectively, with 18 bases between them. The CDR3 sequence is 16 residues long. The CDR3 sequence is CASSLDLGGMGTEAFF. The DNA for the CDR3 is TGTGCCAGCAGTTTGGATCTTGGGGGAATGGGCACTGAAGCTTTCTTT.

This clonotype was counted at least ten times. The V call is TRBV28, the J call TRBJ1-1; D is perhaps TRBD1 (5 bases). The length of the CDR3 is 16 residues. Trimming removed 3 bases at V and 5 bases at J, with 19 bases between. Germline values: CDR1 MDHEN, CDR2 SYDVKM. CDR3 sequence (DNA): TGTGCCAGCAGTTTGTGGGGCGGCGCATTAGTTACTGAAGCTTTCTTT. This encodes CASSLWGGALVTEAFF.

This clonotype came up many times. CDR3 sequence reads: CSATNRLNTEAFF. CDR3 nucleotide sequence: TGCAGCGCCACCAACAGACTGAACACTGAAGCTTTCTTT. V usage is TRBV29-1 and J usage is TRBJ1-1; no reliable D call. There are 13 residues in the CDR3. V was clipped by 7 bases and J by 0 bases, with 12 bases between them. Germline V lookup: CDR1 SQVTM, CDR2 ANQGSEA.

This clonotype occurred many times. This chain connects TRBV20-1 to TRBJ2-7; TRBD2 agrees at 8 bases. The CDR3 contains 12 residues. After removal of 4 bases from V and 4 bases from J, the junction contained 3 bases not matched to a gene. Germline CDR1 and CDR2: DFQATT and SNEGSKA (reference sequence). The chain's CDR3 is CSAKRETYEQYF. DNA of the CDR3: TGCAGTGCTAAGCGGGAGACGTACGAGCAGTACTTC.

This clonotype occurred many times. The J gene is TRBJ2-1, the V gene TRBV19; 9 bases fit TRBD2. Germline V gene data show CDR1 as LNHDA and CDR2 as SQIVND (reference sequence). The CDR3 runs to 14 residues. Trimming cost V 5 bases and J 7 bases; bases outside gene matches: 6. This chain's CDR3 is CASSEGLAVNEQFF. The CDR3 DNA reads TGTGCCAGTAGTGAGGGACTAGCTGTAAATGAGCAGTTCTTC.

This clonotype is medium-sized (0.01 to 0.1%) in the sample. CDR3 in amino acids: CSARDHSGRHRYNEQFF. As DNA, the CDR3 is TGCAGTGCTAGAGATCATAGCGGGAGACACCGGTACAATGAGCAGTTCTTC. This chain connects TRBV20-1 to TRBJ2-1; 9 positions agree with TRBD2. Germline V CDR1 and CDR2: DFQATT, SNEGSKA (reference sequence). The CDR3 consists of 17 residues. V shed 0 bases and J 4 bases; nucleotides not matched to a gene: 10.

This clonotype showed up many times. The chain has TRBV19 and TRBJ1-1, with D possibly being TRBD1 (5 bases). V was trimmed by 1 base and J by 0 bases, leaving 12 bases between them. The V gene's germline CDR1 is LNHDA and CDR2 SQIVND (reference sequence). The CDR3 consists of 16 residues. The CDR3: CASSIVVRVVNTEAFF. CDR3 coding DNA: TGTGCCAGTAGTATAGTGGTCAGGGTGGTGAACACTGAAGCTTTCTTT.

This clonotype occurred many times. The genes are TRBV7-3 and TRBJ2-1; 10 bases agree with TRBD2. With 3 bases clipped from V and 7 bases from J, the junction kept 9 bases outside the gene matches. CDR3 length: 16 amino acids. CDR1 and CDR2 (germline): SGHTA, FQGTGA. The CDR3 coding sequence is TGTGCCAGCAGCTTGGGAGCGGGAGGGCAAAGGAATGAGCAGTTCTTC. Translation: CASSLGAGGQRNEQFF.

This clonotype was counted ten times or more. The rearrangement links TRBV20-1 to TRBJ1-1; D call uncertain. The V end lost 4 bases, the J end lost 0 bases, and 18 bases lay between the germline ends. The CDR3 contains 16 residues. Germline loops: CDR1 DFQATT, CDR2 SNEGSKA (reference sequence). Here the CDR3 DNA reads TGCAGTGCTAAAGACGTGAATTTGCGGTTGAACACTGAAGCTTTCTTT. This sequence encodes CSAKDVNLRLNTEAFF.

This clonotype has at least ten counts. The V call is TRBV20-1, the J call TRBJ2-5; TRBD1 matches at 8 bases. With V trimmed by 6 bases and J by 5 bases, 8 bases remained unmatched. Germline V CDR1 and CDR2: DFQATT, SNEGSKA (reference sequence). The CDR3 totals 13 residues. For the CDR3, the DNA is TGCAGTGCAATTCCAGGGGGCCGGGAGACCCAGTACTTC. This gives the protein CSAIPGGRETQYF.

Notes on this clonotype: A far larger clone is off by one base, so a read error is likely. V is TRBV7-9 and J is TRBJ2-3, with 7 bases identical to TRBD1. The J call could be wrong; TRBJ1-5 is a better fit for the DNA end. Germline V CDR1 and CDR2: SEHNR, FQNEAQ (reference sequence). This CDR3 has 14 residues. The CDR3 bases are TGTGCCAGCAGCTTAGCAACAGGGACAGATACGCAGCATTTT. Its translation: CASSLATGTDTQHF.

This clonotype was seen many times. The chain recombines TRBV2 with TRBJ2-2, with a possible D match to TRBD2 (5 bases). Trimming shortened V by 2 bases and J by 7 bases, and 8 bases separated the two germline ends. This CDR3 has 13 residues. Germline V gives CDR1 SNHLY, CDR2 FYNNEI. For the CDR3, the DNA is TGTGCCAGCAGTGAAAGGGAGTTCGGGGAGCTGTTTTTT. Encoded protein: CASSEREFGELFF.

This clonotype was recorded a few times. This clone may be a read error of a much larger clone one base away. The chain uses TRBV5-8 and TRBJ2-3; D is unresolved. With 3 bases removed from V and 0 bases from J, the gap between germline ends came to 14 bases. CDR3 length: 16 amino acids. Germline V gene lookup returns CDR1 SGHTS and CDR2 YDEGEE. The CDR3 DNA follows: TGTGCCAGCAGCTGGGGTCGCACTTTCAGCACAGATACGCAGTATTTT. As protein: CASSWGRTFSTDTQYF.

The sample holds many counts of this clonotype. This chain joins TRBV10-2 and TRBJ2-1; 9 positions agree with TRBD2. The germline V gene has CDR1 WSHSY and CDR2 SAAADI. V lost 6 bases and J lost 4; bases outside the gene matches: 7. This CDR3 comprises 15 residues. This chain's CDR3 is CASSAGTSSYNEQFF. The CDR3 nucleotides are TGCGCCAGCAGCGCCGGGACTAGCAGTTACAATGAGCAGTTCTTC.

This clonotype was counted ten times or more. For the CDR3, the DNA is TGTGCCAGCAGTTCCCAAACAGGGGGCGTTGGCACTGAAGCTTTCTTT. This encodes CASSSQTGGVGTEAFF. The rearrangement links TRBV6-6 to TRBJ1-1, with 9 bases aligning to TRBD1. J gave up 4 bases and V 4 bases, and 10 bases lay outside the gene matches. Germline lookup yields CDR1 MNHNY and CDR2 SVGAGI (reference sequence). CDR3 length: 16 amino acids.

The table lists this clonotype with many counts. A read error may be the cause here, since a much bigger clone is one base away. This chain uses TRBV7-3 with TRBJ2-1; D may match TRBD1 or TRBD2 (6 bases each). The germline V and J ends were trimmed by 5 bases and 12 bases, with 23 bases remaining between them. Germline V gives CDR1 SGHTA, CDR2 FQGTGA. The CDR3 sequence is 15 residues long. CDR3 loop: CASSPGGLNGDVQFF. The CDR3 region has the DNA TGTGCCAGCAGCCCCGGGGGCCTCAATGGGGATGTGCAGTTCTTC.

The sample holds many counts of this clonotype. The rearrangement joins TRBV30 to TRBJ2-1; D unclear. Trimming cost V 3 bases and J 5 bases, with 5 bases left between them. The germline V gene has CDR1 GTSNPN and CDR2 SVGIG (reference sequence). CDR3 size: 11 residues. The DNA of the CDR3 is TGTGCCTGGAGCCTTGACAATGAGCAGTTCTTC. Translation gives CAWSLDNEQFF.

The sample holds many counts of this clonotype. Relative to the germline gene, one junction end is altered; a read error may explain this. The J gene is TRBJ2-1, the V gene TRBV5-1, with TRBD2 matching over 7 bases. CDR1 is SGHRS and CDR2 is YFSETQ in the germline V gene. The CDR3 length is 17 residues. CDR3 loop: CASSLVGTTSRPNEQFF. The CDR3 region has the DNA TGCGCCAGCAGTTTGGTAGGGACGACTAGCAGACCCAATGAGCAGTTCTTC.

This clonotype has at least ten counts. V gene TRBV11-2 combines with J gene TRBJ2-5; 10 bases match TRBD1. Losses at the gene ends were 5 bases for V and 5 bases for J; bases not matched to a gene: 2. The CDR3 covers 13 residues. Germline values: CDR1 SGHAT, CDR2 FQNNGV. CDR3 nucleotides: TGTGCCAGCAGCCGGGACAGGGGTGAGACCCAGTACTTC. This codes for CASSRDRGETQYF.

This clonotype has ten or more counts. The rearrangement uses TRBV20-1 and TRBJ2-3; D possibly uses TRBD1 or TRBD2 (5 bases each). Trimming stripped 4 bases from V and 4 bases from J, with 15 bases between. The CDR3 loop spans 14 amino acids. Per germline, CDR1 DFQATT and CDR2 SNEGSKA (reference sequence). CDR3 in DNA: TGCAGTGCTAAGGGGACGAAGCGTCCAGATACGCAGTATTTT. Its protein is CSAKGTKRPDTQYF.